This TCR beta chain comes out of a study of cytomegalovirus exposure and HLA in healthy donors. With 60 Vbeta and 13 Jbeta primers, the PCR was carried out. Profiling relied on immunoSEQ multiplex PCR, and the TCRdb table lists in-frame clones only, not all of them. The data show under 150,000 clones, about three quarters seen once. Of note for this clone: Antigen specificity is unknown.

V was cut by 0 bases and J by 3 bases, with 17 bases left in between. The length of the CDR3 is 17 residues. The germline V gene has CDR1 MGHRA and CDR2 YSYEKL. Points from the study as a whole: The authors later found HLA-associated TCR beta chains more clonally expanded than equally common others. It was reported in a later analysis that an Asian-associated ancestry cluster showed fewer N-insertions than the roughly 660-donor mean.

The rearrangement uses TRBV4-1 and TRBJ1-2; D is perhaps TRBD1 (6 bases). The receptor was isolated from a woman aged 55-69 years in good health and CMV-seropositive. The sample was PBMCs. CDR3 in amino acids: CASSQDAAEGGYYGYTF. The CDR3 DNA is TGCGCCAGCAGCCAAGACGCGGCAGAGGGGGGGTACTATGGCTACACCTTC.